This TCR beta chain was observed in a study of beta chain features in type 1 diabetes. Study-wide results and limits: Any HLA-type effect on TCRB rearrangement remained unresolved here.

This CDR3 comprises 12 residues. V gave up 4 bases and J gave up 12 bases, with 17 bases separating them. Germline V gives CDR1 SGHRS, CDR2 YFSETQ. This clone was counted only a few times. Its target is not known. A heparinised blood draw that averaged roughly 110 mL was obtained once from each donor. Researchers reported sorting CD4+ naive, central memory, regulatory and stem cell-like memory cells via CD45RO/CCR7/CD25/CD127/CD95/CD27. Expressed TCRB transcripts were sequenced, since all the RNA that had been isolated was reverse transcribed. The data were produced by immunoSEQ multiplex PCR, yet TCRdb's version contains in-frame clones alone and is incomplete. Here the sample spans some 230,000 clones, 9% to 10% being singletons.

This sequence joins TRBV5-1 and TRBJ2-7, with a possible D match to TRBD2 (6 bases). This TCR was sampled from a woman between 18 and 29 years old in good health. The specimen was naive CD4+ T cells from blood. CDR3 sequence (DNA): TGCGCCAGCAGCGCGGAGGGGACCAGCCCGTACTTC. It is translated as CASSAEGTSPYF.